Listed below are T cell receptor beta chains from one sample, sequenced in a study of blood T cell repertoires in COVID-19. TCRdb's copy holds only in-frame clones and misses some; the assay was immunoSEQ multiplex PCR. Of 430,000 or so clones listed, approximately 88% are singletons. Input material: PBMCs or T cells enriched from blood (not recorded which). Source of these receptors: a woman in her 40s who had recovered from COVID-19. Each CDR3 is given with its conserved first and last residue. D genes are given only for firm matches. Clone size is given for some rows only: seen once, a few or many times, or a class if the clone is expanded.

15	TRBD2	TRBV7-2	TRBJ2-1	-	TGTGCCAGCAGCTTAGGTCTAGCGGGACACAATGAGCAGTTCTTC	CASSLGLAGHNEQFF
17	TRBD2	TRBV18	TRBJ2-1	-	TGTGCCAGCCGTGTCCAGGGTAGCGGGAGCTCCTACAATGAGCAGTTCTTC	CASRVQGSGSSYNEQFF
16	TRBD2	TRBV5-8	TRBJ2-5	-	TGTGCCAGCAGCCAAGGCACTAGCGGGAGAAGGGAGACCCAGTACTTC	CASSQGTSGRRETQYF
12	-	TRBV19	TRBJ2-1	-	TGTGCCAGTAGCGGGATAAACTATGAGCAGTTCTTC	CASSGINYEQFF
20	-	TRBV12-5	TRBJ2-6	-	TGTGCTAGTGGTTGGGCCCCGAAACAGGAAATCGGCTCTGGGGCCAACGTCCTGACTTTC	CASGWAPKQEIGSGANVLTF
13	TRBD1	TRBV29-1	TRBJ2-3	-	TGCAGCGTTGTGGGACAGCACACAGATACGCAGTATTTT	CSVVGQHTDTQYF
13	-	TRBV21-1	TRBJ1-3	-	TGTGCCAGCATTGGGAGGGGAGGAAACACCATATATTTT	CASIGRGGNTIYF
15	TRBD2	TRBV6-5	TRBJ2-1	-	TGTGCCAGCAGCCTCCTAGCGGAGGAGATCAATGAGCAGTTCTTC	CASSLLAEEINEQFF
12	-	TRBV27	TRBJ2-2	many	TGTGCCAGCAGTCCCCTAACCGGGGAGCTGTTTTTT	CASSPLTGELFF
16	-	TRBV4-3	TRBJ1-6	-	TGCGCCAGCAGCCAAGATATCCAGGGGAACGGTTCACCCCTCCACTTT	CASSQDIQGNGSPLHF
14	TRBD2	TRBV6-2/TRBV6-3	TRBJ2-7	-	TGTGCCAGCAGTTTAAGGCGGGAGGGCGACGAGCAGTACTTC	CASSLRREGDEQYF
16	TRBD1	TRBV27	TRBJ1-5	-	TGTGCCAGCAGTTTATCGTCCCAGGGGGCGACTCAGCCCCAGCATTTT	CASSLSSQGATQPQHF
12	-	TRBV18	TRBJ2-2	-	TGTGCCAGCTCACAGGGGGTCCGGGAGCTGTTTTTT	CASSQGVRELFF
14	-	TRBV14	TRBJ2-1	-	TGTGCCAGCAGCCGAGGGAGCCCCTACAATGAGCAGTTCTTC	CASSRGSPYNEQFF
12	-	TRBV12-3/TRBV12-4	TRBJ1-1	-	TGTGCCAGCAGTTTAGATAGACTTGAAGCTTTCTTT	CASSLDRLEAFF
16	TRBD2	TRBV15	TRBJ2-3	-	TGTGCCACCAGCATGAACCGGGGGGGCTTAGGAGATACGCAGTATTTT	CATSMNRGGLGDTQYF
16	TRBD1	TRBV5-1	TRBJ1-3	-	TGCGCCAGCAGCTTGCAGGGGACAGACTCTGGAAACACCATATATTTT	CASSLQGTDSGNTIYF
14	-	TRBV4-3	TRBJ2-5	-	TGCGCCAGCAGCCAATCCGGCGGGGCGGAGACCCAGTACTTC	CASSQSGGAETQYF
17	-	TRBV15	TRBJ1-3	-	TGTGCCACCAGCAGAGAACCTAGGGGATTCTCTGGAAACACCATATATTTT	CATSREPRGFSGNTIYF
15	-	TRBV7-6	TRBJ2-7	-	TGTGCCAGCAGCTTAGGTCAGGGTTCCTCCTACGAGCAGTACTTC	CASSLGQGSSYEQYF
14	TRBD1	TRBV30	TRBJ2-3	-	TGTGCCTGGACCCCGGGACAGGGACCAGATACGCAGTATTTT	CAWTPGQGPDTQYF
16	-	TRBV6-1	TRBJ2-2	once	TGTGCCAGCAGTGAAGAAGCTAGCTGGAACACCGGGGAGCTGTTTTTT	CASSEEASWNTGELFF